This T cell receptor beta chain was obtained from a study of T cell responses to AZD1222 COVID-19 vaccine. Study-wide findings and caveats: Compared with day 0, the breadth and depth of the Spike-specific TCR repertoire rose significantly after two doses of AZD1222. Most donors were white British and more were female, and clonal diversity was possibly underestimated. Unmutated variant regions are reportedly the target of nearly half of TCRs that are spike-specific.

Data came from immunoSEQ multiplex PCR; TCRdb stores just in-frame clones and leaves some out. The sample gives roughly 120,000 clones, about 86% of which show up once; 9% to 15% is in the top ten. A remark on this clone: The antigen is not known.

The CDR3 contains 15 residues. J gave up 2 bases and V 4 bases, and 4 bases lay outside the gene matches. Germline-derived CDR1 and CDR2 are SGHTA and FQGNSA. Sample: peripheral blood, taken on day 0 of AZD1222 vaccination. The rearrangement uses TRBV7-2 and TRBJ2-3; 9 nucleotides align to TRBD1. This receptor was taken from an adult in good health. The CDR3 reads CASSWDRATTDTQYF. CDR3 in DNA: TGTGCCAGCAGCTGGGACAGGGCGACCACAGATACGCAGTATTTT.